This TCR beta chain was sequenced during a study of identical twins. Whole-study findings and limits: For cord blood, abundant beta clonotypes had fewer insertions, unlike memory repertoires, which showed none.

This CDR3 contains 16 residues. CDR1 is SGHRS, CDR2 YFSETQ, per germline. V lost 5 bases, J lost 5 bases, and 20 bases lay in between. About this clonotype itself: Its specificity is not known.

Template switching supplied a universal primer site; unique molecular identifiers were carried on the cDNA. Each CDR3 protein is one row after TCRdb ran MiXCR on the 5' RACE reads. The data show about 890,000 distinct CDR3 sequences, 9% to 15% seen once. Healthy Caucasians alone served as donors. The sample was also linked to a second study, of yellow fever vaccine responses in identical twins. According to that study: Twins' vaccine T cell response reportedly seemed partly convergent, partly personalized.

The chain carries TRBV5-1 and TRBJ2-1, with D tentatively TRBD2 (6 bases). The clonotype was recovered from a woman in her late teens or twenties in good health. The sequenced sample consisted of PBMCs. The CDR3 coding sequence is TGCGCCAGCAGAGCCGGGACTGCATTAACCCACAATGAGCAGTTCTTC. It codes for CASRAGTALTHNEQFF.